This T cell receptor (beta chain) originates from a study of somatic mutations in cytotoxic T cells in rheumatoid arthritis. General observations from the study: The authors did not know the antigen targets of the expanded CD8+ clones.

This clone showed up just a few times. Its antigen is unknown. The assay was immunoSEQ multiplex PCR, and TCRdb's table has in-frame clones only and misses some. The repertoire consists of 7,500 to 9,000 clones, with more than 65% occurring once and the leading ten covering 30% to 45%. This sequence originates from an adult with rheumatoid arthritis. Sequenced material: CD8+ T cells sorted from blood.

CDR3 nucleotides: TGTGCCAGCAGCGCCAGCGGGGGGGCAGGGGAGACCCAGTACTTC. It specifies CASSASGGAGETQYF. The V gene is TRBV9, the J gene TRBJ2-5, with 10 positions matching TRBD2. V was pared by 3 bases and J by 5 bases, with 7 bases of the junction left unmatched. This CDR3 has 15 residues. The germline V gene encodes CDR1 SGDLS and CDR2 YYNGEE.